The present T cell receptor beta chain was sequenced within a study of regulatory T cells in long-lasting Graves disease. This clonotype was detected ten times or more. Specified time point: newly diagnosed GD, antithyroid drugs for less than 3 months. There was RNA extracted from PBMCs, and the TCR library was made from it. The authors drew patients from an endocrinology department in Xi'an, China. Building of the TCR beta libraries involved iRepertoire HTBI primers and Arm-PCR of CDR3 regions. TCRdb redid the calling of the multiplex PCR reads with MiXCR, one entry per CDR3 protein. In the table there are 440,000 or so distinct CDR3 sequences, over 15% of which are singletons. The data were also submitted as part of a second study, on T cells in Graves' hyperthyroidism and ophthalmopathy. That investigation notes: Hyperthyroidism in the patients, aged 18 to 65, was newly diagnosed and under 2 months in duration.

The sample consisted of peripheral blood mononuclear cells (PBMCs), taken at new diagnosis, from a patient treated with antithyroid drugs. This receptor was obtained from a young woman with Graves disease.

The DNA for the CDR3 is TGTGCCAGCAGTTTAGTCCTTCTCGCGGGAGGGACCTACGAGCAGTACTTC. It specifies CASSLVLLAGGTYEQYF. This chain joins TRBV28 and TRBJ2-7; TRBD2 matches at 9 bases. V shed 2 bases and J 2 bases; nucleotides not matched to a gene: 10. CDR3 length equals 17 residues. CDR1 is MDHEN and CDR2 is SYDVKM in the germline V gene.